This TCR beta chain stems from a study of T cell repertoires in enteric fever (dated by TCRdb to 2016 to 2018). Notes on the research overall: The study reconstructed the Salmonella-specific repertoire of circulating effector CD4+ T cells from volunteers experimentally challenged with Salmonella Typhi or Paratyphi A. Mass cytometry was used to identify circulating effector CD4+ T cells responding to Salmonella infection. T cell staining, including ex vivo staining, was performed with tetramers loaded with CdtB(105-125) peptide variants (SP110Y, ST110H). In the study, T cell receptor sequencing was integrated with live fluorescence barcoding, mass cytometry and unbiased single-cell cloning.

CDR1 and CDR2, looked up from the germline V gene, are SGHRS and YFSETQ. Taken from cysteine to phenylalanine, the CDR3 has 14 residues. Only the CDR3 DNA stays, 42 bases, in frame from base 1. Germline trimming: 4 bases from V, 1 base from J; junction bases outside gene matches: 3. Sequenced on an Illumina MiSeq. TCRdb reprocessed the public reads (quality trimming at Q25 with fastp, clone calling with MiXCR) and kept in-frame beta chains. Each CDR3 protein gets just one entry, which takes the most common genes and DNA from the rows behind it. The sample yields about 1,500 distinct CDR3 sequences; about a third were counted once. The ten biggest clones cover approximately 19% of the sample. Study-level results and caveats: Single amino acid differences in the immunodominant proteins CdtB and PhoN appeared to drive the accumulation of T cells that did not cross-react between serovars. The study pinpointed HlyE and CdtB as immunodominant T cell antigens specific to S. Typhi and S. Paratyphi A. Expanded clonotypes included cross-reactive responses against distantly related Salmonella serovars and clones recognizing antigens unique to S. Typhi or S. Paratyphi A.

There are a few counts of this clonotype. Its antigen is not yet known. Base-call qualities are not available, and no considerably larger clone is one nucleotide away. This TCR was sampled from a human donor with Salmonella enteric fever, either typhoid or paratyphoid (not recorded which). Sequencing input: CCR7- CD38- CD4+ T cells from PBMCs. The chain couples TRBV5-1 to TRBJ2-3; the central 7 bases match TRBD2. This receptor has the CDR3 CASSTLAGTDTQYF. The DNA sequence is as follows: TGCGCCAGCAGCACTCTAGCGGGCACAGATACGCAGTATTTT.